The clone carrying this T cell receptor (beta chain) was seen ten or more times. Its antigen is undetermined. This sample is part of a study of Graves' ophthalmopathy and Graves' hyperthyroidism. RNA transcripts served as template for amplifying TCR beta CDR3 sequences. Following a first-round RT-PCR that used HTBI primers, a second-round multiplex PCR was carried out. TCRdb re-called the multiplex PCR reads through MiXCR, storing one row per CDR3 protein. The sample contains 500,000 to 600,000 distinct CDR3 sequences, just under 40% of which appear only once. Eligible hyperthyroidism cases comprised new diagnoses of under 2 months' duration in individuals aged 18 to 65. Points from the study as a whole: Ophthalmopathy progression prediction by the model yielded a sensitivity of approximately 71% and a specificity of roughly 72%. Blood shared most expanded thyroid clonotypes above 0.001 frequency.

Germline V lookup: CDR1 LNHDA, CDR2 SQIVND (reference sequence). CDR3 length: 16 amino acids. Trimming shortened V by 5 bases and J by 7 bases, and 23 bases separated the two germline ends. Specimen: peripheral blood or thyroid tissue (not recorded which). The chain joins TRBV19 to TRBJ1-2; D ambiguous. The sequence came from an adult man with Graves' hyperthyroidism. CDR3 loop: CASSLHNVGAGFGYTF. In nucleotides, the CDR3 is TGTGCCAGTAGTCTCCACAACGTCGGTGCGGGGTTTGGCTACACCTTC.